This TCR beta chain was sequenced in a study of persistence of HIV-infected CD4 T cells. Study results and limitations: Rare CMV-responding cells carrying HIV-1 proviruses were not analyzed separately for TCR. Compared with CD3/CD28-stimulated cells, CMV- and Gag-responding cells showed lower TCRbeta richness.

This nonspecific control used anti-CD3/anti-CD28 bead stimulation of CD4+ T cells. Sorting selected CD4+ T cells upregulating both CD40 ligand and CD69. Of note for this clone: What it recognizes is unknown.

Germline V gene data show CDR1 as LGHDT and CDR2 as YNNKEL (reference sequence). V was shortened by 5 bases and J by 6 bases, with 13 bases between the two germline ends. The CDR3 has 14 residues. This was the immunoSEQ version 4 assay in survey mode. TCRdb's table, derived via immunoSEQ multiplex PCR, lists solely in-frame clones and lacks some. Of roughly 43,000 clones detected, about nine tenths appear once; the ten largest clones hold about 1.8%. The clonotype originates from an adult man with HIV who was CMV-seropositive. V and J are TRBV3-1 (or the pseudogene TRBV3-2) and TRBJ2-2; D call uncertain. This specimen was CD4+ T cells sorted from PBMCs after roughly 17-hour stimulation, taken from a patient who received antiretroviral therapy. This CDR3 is CASSFGARAGELFF. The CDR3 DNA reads TGTGCCAGCAGCTTTGGAGCTAGGGCCGGGGAGCTGTTTTTT.